This T cell receptor (beta chain) came from a study of blood T cells in healthy people across ages. With a J-beta primer mix and a sample-barcoded 5' primer, a second PCR ran about 7 to 12 cycles. A template-switch adaptor containing 12 random nucleotides labeled each cDNA molecule. Every sample returned 3 million or more CDR3-containing paired-end reads. TCRdb analysed the 5' RACE reads with MiXCR anew, one entry per CDR3 protein. The data hold some 700,000 distinct CDR3 sequences, with approximately 39% observed a single time. Germline V lookup: CDR1 SGHAT, CDR2 FQNNGV. The CDR3 totals 15 residues. The rearrangement uses TRBV11-2 and TRBJ2-1; TRBD1 might be the D (6 bases). The DNA matches TRBJ2-7 better at its end, which makes the J call doubtful. Sample: blood. The sequence was obtained from a woman aged 55-70 years in good health. The CDR3 DNA reads TGTGCCAGCAGCTTATCTCAGGGGTCGTACAATGAGCAGTACTTC. This gives the protein CASSLSQGSYNEQYF.